These T cell receptor beta chains were read from a single sample in a study of blood T cell repertoires in COVID-19. The data were produced by immunoSEQ multiplex PCR, yet TCRdb's version contains in-frame clones alone and is incomplete. The sample has under 45,000 clones; around nine tenths are singletons. The material sequenced was peripheral blood. These receptors all stem from a man aged 55-75 years with acute or convalescent COVID-19. Both conserved end residues are part of each CDR3. A D gene is named only where the DNA matches it firmly. Size is stated for part of the rows, as once, few or many counts, or as a class when the clone is expanded.

CASSLTGTHGYTF TGTGCCAGCAGCCTCACAGGGACCCATGGCTACACCTTC NA NA TRBJ1-2 TRBV12-3/TRBV12-4
CASSEIRSANYGYTF TGTGCCAGCAGTGAAATTAGGAGTGCTAACTATGGCTACACCTTC NA NA TRBJ1-2 TRBV2
CASSREVGGIQYF TGTGCCAGCAGCCGAGAAGTAGGAGGCATTCAGTACTTC NA NA TRBJ2-4 TRBV7-8
CASTSSYEQYF TGCGCCAGCACTAGCTCCTACGAGCAGTACTTC NA NA TRBJ2-7 TRBV10-2
CASSYSGGAEQYF TGTGCCAGCAGTTACTCAGGGGGAGCCGAGCAGTACTTC NA NA TRBJ2-7 TRBV6-2/TRBV6-3
CASTSTGRSGGVYNEQFF TGCGCCAGCACCTCAACGGGGAGGAGCGGGGGAGTTTACAATGAGCAGTTCTTC TRBD2 once TRBJ2-1 TRBV5-1
CATGNSGNTIYF TGTGCCACCGGGAATTCTGGAAACACCATATATTTT NA NA TRBJ1-3 TRBV10-3
CASSLGISGANVLTF TGTGCCAGCAGCCTCGGGATTTCTGGGGCCAACGTCCTGACTTTC NA NA TRBJ2-6 TRBV14
CASKQLAGGGNEQFF TGTGCCAGCAAACAACTAGCGGGGGGTGGCAATGAGCAGTTCTTC TRBD2 NA TRBJ2-1 TRBV5-6
CASRFSGYGYTF TGTGCCAGCAGGTTCTCAGGGTATGGCTACACCTTC NA NA TRBJ1-2 TRBV12-3/TRBV12-4
CASMTGLSNQPQHF TGTGCCAGCATGACAGGACTTAGCAATCAGCCCCAGCATTTT NA NA TRBJ1-5 TRBV6-5
CSAWDSNPTTNEKLFF TGCAGCGCCTGGGACAGTAACCCGACAACTAATGAAAAACTGTTTTTT TRBD1 NA TRBJ1-4 TRBV29-1
CVSKAVDSDNSPLHF TGTGTCAGCAAAGCTGTGGACAGTGATAATTCACCCCTCCACTTT NA NA TRBJ1-6 TRBV7-6
CASSRTGAANYGYTF TGTGCCAGCAGTCGGACAGGCGCAGCTAACTATGGCTACACCTTC TRBD1 NA TRBJ1-2 TRBV6-2/TRBV6-3
CSARASYEQYF TGCAGTGCTAGGGCCTCCTACGAGCAGTACTTC NA NA TRBJ2-7 TRBV20-1
CASSQETVQGGWDTEAFF TGTGCCAGCAGCCAAGAAACGGTTCAGGGAGGGTGGGACACTGAAGCTTTCTTT NA NA TRBJ1-1 TRBV4-2
CASSKAGLGAWDSPLHF TGTGCCAGCAGCAAAGCCGGTTTGGGGGCATGGGATTCACCCCTCCACTTT NA NA TRBJ1-6 TRBV21-1
CASSQERGAGNEQFF TGCGCCAGCAGCCAAGAGCGGGGGGCTGGGAATGAGCAGTTCTTC TRBD2 NA TRBJ2-1 TRBV4-3
CACFREPQSGNTIYF TGTGCCTGCTTCCGGGAACCTCAATCTGGAAACACCATATATTTT NA NA TRBJ1-3 TRBV30
CASSVEGQGVSGNTIYF TGTGCCAGCAGCGTAGAGGGACAGGGGGTCTCTGGAAACACCATATATTTT TRBD1 NA TRBJ1-3 TRBV9
CASSLETVEAFF TGTGCCAGCAGTTTAGAGACAGTTGAAGCTTTCTTT NA NA TRBJ1-1 TRBV12-3/TRBV12-4
CASSAGTGGQDEQFF TGTGCCAGCAGTGCCGGGACAGGTGGTCAGGATGAGCAGTTCTTC TRBD1 NA TRBJ2-1 TRBV2
CASSPSTGGTNTNYGYTF TGTGCCAGCTCACCTTCGACAGGGGGGACGAATACTAACTATGGCTACACCTTC TRBD1 NA TRBJ1-2 TRBV18
CASSQEEGNQPQHF TGCGCCAGCAGCCAAGAGGAGGGAAATCAGCCCCAGCATTTT NA NA TRBJ1-5 TRBV4-1
CATSKGVYLTGDYGYTF TGTGCCACCAGCAAGGGGGTCTACTTGACAGGGGACTATGGCTACACCTTC TRBD1 NA TRBJ1-2 TRBV15
CASSQDSTGPDTQYF TGCGCCAGCAGCCAAGATTCGACAGGGCCAGATACGCAGTATTTT TRBD1 NA TRBJ2-3 TRBV4-3
CASSPGTGDNVLETQYF TGTGCCAGCAGCCCTGGGACAGGGGACAATGTCTTGGAGACCCAGTACTTC TRBD1 NA TRBJ2-5 TRBV11-2
CASSLERGQPQHF TGTGCCAGCAGTCTTGAGCGGGGTCAGCCCCAGCATTTT NA NA TRBJ1-5 TRBV12-3/TRBV12-4
CSASRLTSGSNEQFF TGCAGTGCTAGTCGTTTGACTAGCGGTTCGAATGAGCAGTTCTTC TRBD2 NA TRBJ2-1 TRBV20-1
CASSQEARYNEKLFF TGCGCCAGCAGCCAAGAGGCCAGGTATAATGAAAAACTGTTTTTT NA once TRBJ1-4 TRBV4-3
CASSQDRGNTEAFF TGCGCCAGCAGCCAGGACAGGGGGAACACTGAAGCTTTCTTT TRBD1 NA TRBJ1-1 TRBV5-1
CASSLVEFQPQHF TGTGCCAGCAGCTTAGTGGAGTTTCAGCCCCAGCATTTT NA NA TRBJ1-5 TRBV7-2
CASSTQAGTSTDTQYF TGTGCCAGCAGCACCCAAGCGGGGACTAGCACAGATACGCAGTATTTT TRBD2 few TRBJ2-3 TRBV5-4
CASSSGQPQETQYF TGCGCCAGCAGCTCTGGGCAGCCCCAAGAGACCCAGTACTTC NA NA TRBJ2-5 TRBV5-1
CATSDPGLFNEQFF TGTGCCACCAGTGACCCGGGACTCTTCAATGAGCAGTTCTTC NA NA TRBJ2-1 TRBV24-1
CASSIGVSGVATKRGYTF TGTGCCAGTAGTATCGGGGTGTCGGGGGTGGCGACTAAACGGGGCTACACCTTC NA NA TRBJ1-2 TRBV19
CASSQGANEKLFF TGTGCCAGCAGCCAAGGGGCTAATGAAAAACTGTTTTTT NA NA TRBJ1-4 TRBV13